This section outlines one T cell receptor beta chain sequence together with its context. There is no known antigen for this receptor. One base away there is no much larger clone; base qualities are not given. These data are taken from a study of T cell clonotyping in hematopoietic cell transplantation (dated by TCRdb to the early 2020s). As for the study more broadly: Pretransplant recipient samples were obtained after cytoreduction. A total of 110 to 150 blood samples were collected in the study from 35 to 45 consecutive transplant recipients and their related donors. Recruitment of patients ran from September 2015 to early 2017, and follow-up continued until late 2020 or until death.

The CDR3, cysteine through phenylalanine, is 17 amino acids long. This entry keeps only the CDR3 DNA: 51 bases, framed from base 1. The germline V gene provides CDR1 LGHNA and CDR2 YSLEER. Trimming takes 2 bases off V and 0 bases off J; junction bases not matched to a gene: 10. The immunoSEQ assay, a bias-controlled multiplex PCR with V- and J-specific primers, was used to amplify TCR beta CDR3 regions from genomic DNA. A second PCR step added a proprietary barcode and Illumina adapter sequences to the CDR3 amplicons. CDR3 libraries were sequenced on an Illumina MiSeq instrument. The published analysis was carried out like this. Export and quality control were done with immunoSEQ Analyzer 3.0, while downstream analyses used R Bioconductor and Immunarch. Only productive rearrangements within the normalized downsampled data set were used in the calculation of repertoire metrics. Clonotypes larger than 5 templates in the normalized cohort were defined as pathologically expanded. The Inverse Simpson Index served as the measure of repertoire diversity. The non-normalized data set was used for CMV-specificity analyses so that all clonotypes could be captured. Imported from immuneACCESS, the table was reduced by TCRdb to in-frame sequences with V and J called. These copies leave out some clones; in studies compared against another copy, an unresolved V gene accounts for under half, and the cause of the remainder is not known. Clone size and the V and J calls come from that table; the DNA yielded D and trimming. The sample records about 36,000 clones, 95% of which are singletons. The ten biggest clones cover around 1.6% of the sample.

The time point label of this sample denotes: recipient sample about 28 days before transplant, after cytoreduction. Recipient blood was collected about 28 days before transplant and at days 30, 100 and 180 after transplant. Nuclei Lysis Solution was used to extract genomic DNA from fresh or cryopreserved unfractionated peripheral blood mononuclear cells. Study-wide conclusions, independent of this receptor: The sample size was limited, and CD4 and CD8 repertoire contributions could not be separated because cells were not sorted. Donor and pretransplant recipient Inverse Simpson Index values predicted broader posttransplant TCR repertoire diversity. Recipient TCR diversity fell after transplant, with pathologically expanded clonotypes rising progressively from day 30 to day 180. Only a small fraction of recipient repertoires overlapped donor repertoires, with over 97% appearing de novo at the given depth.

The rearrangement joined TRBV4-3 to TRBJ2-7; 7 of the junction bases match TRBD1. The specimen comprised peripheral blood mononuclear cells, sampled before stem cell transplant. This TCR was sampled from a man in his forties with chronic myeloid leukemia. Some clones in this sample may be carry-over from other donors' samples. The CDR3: CASSQWPTGAISYEQYF. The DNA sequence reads TGCGCCAGCAGCCAATGGCCCACAGGGGCGATCTCCTACGAGCAGTACTTC.